These 9 T cell receptor beta chains originate from one sample sequenced in a study of control samples from healthy donors and cancer patients. The repertoire was sequenced with immunoSEQ multiplex PCR; TCRdb's copy has only in-frame clones and lacks some. The table records roughly 450,000 clones, 90% of them present only once. Sequenced sample: PBMCs. The origin of the receptors is a man in his forties or fifties with head and neck cancer.

This chain uses TRBV4-3 with TRBJ2-2; 8 bases line up with TRBD2. Trimming took 0 bases from V and 3 from J; bases not matched to a gene: 9. The CDR3 has 18 residues. Germline assignment: CDR1 LGHNA and CDR2 YSLEER. CDR3 sequence: CASSQEKEWRGDTGELFF. The CDR3 DNA follows: TGCGCCAGCAGCCAAGAAAAAGAGTGGCGGGGGGACACCGGGGAGCTGTTTTTT.

V usage is TRBV28 and J usage is TRBJ2-7; 9 bases are shared with TRBD2. The CDR3 contains 15 residues. CDR1 MDHEN and CDR2 SYDVKM come from the germline V gene. Germline trimming cut 3 bases from V and 2 bases from J; bases unmatched to any gene: 5. The CDR3 coding sequence is TGTGCCAGCAGTTTGACTAGCGGAGGGGCCTACGAGCAGTACTTC. This gives the protein CASSLTSGGAYEQYF.

This sequence joins TRBV18 and TRBJ2-1; 14 bases fit TRBD2. This CDR3 comprises 16 residues. The V and J ends lost 5 bases and 10 bases, in that order; junction bases with no gene match: 10. CDR1 KGHSH and CDR2 LQKENI come from the germline V gene. The CDR3 DNA is TGTGCCAGCTCAGACTGGGGGACTAGCGGGAGTGACGAGCAGTTCTTC. It encodes CASSDWGTSGSDEQFF.

This clone has just one count. The gene calls are TRBV27 and TRBJ2-1; D unclear. Trimming removed 8 bases at V and 0 bases at J, with 14 bases between. The germline V gene encodes CDR1 MNHEY and CDR2 SMNVEV (reference sequence). The length of the CDR3 is 15 residues. The CDR3 here is CASVPGRSSYNEQFF. DNA for the CDR3: TGTGCCAGCGTCCCCGGGCGAAGCTCCTACAATGAGCAGTTCTTC.

Notes on this clone: The sample holds other DNA sequences that translate to the same CDR3. This CDR3 is CATSRDLGGWAEAFF. The CDR3 DNA follows: TGTGCCACCAGCAGAGATCTGGGAGGGTGGGCTGAAGCTTTCTTT. V usage is TRBV15 and J usage is TRBJ1-1; D uncertain. The length of the CDR3 is 15 residues. CDR1 and CDR2 from the germline V gene are LNHNV and YYDKDF (reference sequence). Trimming removed 0 bases at V and 6 bases at J, with 14 bases between.

The chain combines TRBV11-3 with TRBJ2-1; D is perhaps TRBD2 (6 bases). The V and J ends lost 2 bases and 4 bases respectively, with 15 bases between them. Germline V gene data show CDR1 as SGHNT and CDR2 as YENEEA. CDR3 length: 16 residues. In DNA, the CDR3 is TGTGCCAGCAGCTTATACGGAGGGTGGGATTACAATGAGCAGTTCTTC. This translates into CASSLYGGWDYNEQFF.

The rearrangement joins TRBV9 to TRBJ2-1, with 7 bases matching TRBD2. V gave up 0 bases and J gave up 5 bases; unmatched junction bases: 2. Germline CDR1 reads SGDLS; CDR2 reads YYNGEE. The CDR3 runs 14 residues. CDR3 region: CASSVGAGDNEQFF. CDR3 DNA sequence: TGTGCCAGCAGCGTAGGCGCGGGGGACAATGAGCAGTTCTTC.

The chain uses TRBV30 and TRBJ2-7, with a possible D match to TRBD1 (6 bases). The CDR3 covers 15 residues. Germline V gives CDR1 GTSNPN, CDR2 SVGIG (reference sequence). V gave up 3 bases and J gave up 0 bases, with 15 bases separating them. The CDR3 bases are TGTGCCTGGAGGGTCCCAGGGGTCAGCTCCTACGAGCAGTACTTC. This codes for CAWRVPGVSSYEQYF. The full variable domain, completed using reference TRBV30 and TRBJ2-7, is SQTIHQWPATLVQPVGSPLSLECTVEGTSNPNLYWYRQAAGRGLQLLFYSVGIGQISSEVPQNLSASRPQDRQFILSSKKLLLSDSGFYLCAWRVPGVSSYEQYFGPGTRLTVT.

This clone is a singleton in its sample. The chain recombines TRBV30 with TRBJ2-1, with 8 positions matching TRBD1. The germline V gene encodes CDR1 GTSNPN and CDR2 SVGIG (reference sequence). CDR3 length: 14 amino acids. Trimming at V came to 3 bases and at J to 6 bases, leaving 7 bases not matched to a gene. CDR3 in DNA: TGTGCCTGGAGCCGCTTCACAGGGGGCAATGAGCAGTTCTTC. It is translated as CAWSRFTGGNEQFF.